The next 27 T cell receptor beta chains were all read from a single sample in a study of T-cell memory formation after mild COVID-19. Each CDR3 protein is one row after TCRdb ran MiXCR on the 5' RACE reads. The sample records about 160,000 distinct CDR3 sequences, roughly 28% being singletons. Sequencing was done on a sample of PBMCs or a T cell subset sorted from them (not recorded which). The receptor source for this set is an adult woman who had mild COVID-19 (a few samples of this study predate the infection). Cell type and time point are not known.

The CDR3 DNA sequence: TGCAGCGCCGCCGGGACACTCTACGAGCAGTACTTC. This encodes CSAAGTLYEQYF. This chain uses TRBV29-1 with TRBJ2-7; TRBD1 might be the D (6 bases). CDR3 length: 12 amino acids. The germline CDR1 and CDR2 sequences are SQVTM and ANQGSEA. Trimming took 7 bases from V and 3 from J, leaving 13 bases between them.

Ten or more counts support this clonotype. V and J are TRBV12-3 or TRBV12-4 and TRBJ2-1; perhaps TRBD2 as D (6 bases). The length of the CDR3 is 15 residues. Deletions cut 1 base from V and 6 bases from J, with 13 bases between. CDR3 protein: CASSLVGGRVNEQFF. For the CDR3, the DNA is TGTGCCAGCAGTTTAGTCGGGGGAAGGGTCAATGAGCAGTTCTTC.

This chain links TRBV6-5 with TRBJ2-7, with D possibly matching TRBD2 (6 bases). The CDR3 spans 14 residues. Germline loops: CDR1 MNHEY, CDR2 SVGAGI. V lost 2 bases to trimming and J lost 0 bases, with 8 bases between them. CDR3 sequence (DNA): TGTGCCAGCAGTTACGGGGGGTTCTCCTACGAGCAGTACTTC. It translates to CASSYGGFSYEQYF.

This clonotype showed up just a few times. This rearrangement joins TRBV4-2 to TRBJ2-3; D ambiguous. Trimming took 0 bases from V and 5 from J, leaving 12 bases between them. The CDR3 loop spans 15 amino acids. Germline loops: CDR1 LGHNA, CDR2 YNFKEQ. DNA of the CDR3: TGTGCCAGCAGCCAAGATCGAACTAAGGTAGATACGCAGTATTTT. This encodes CASSQDRTKVDTQYF.

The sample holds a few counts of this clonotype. The CDR3 loop reads CASSLSSVGTEAFF. CDR3 nucleotides: TGTGCCAGCAGTCTCAGCTCCGTGGGCACTGAAGCTTTCTTT. The V and J genes are TRBV27 and TRBJ1-1; D is ambiguous. Germline V gene sequence: CDR1 MNHEY, CDR2 SMNVEV (reference sequence). V lost 5 bases and J 4 bases, leaving 14 bases between the germline ends. The CDR3 is 14 amino acids.

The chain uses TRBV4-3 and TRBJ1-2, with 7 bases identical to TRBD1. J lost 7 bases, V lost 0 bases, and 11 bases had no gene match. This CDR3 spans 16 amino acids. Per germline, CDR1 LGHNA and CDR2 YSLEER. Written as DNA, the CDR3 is TGCGCCAGCAGCCAAGATCGGAGAGACAGGGAGTTTGGCTACACCTTC. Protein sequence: CASSQDRRDREFGYTF.

The CDR3 coding sequence is TGCGCCAGCAGCATTAGCGGGAGTTACGAGCAGTACTTC. This gives the protein CASSISGSYEQYF. This chain links TRBV4-3 with TRBJ2-7; TRBD2 matches 9 bases. The V and J ends lost 5 bases and 4 bases, in that order; junction bases with no gene match: 3. Looked up from germline, CDR1 is LGHNA and CDR2 is YSLEER. The CDR3 has 13 amino acids.

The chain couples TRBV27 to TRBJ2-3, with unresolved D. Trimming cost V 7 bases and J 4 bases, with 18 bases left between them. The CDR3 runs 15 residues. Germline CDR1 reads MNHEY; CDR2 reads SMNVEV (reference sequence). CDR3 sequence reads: CASTDGHHPADTQYF. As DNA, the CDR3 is TGTGCCAGCACTGACGGCCACCACCCAGCAGATACGCAGTATTTT.

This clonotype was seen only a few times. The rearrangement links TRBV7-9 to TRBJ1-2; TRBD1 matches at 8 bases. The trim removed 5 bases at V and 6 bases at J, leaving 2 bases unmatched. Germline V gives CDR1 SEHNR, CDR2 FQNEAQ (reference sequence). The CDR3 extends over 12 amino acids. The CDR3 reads CASSATGDGYTF. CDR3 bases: TGTGCCAGCAGCGCGACAGGGGATGGCTACACCTTC.

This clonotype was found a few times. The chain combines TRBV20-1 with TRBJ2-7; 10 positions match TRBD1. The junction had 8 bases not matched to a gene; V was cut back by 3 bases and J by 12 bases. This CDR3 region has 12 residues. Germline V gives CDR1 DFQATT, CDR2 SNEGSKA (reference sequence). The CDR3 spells CSASRGTGDPYF. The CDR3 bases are TGCAGTGCTAGCCGCGGGACAGGGGATCCGTACTTC.

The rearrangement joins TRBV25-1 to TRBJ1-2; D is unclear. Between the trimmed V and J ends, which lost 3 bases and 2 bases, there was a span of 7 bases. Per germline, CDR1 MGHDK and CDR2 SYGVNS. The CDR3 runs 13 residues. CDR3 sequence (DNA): TGTGCCAGCAGTGACGAACAGAACTATGGCTACACCTTC. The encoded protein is CASSDEQNYGYTF.

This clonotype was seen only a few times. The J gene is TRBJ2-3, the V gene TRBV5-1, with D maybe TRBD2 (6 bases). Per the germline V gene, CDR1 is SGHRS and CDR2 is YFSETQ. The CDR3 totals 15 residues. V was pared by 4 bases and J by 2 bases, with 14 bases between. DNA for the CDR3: TGCGCCAGCAGCCCAGCGGGCCGCTCCACAGATACGCAGTATTTT. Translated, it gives CASSPAGRSTDTQYF.

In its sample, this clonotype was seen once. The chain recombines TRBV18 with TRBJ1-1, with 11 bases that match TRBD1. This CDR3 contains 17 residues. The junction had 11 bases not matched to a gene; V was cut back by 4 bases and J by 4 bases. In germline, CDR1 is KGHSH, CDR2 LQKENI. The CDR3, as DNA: TGTGCCAGCTCACGCGCTCCCTCGGGGACAGGGGGCACTGAAGCTTTCTTT. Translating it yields CASSRAPSGTGGTEAFF.

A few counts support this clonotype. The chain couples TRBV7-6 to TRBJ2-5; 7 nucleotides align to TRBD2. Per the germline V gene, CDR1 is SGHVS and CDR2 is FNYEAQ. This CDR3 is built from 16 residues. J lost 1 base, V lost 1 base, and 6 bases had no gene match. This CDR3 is CASSLGVGGTQETQYF. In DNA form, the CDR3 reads TGTGCCAGCAGCTTAGGTGTGGGAGGGACCCAAGAGACCCAGTACTTC.

CDR3 residues: CASTSLFRQFF. The CDR3 DNA reads as TGTGCCAGCACCTCCCTGTTTAGGCAGTTCTTC. The chain carries TRBV12-3 or TRBV12-4 and TRBJ2-1; no definite D call. There are 11 residues in the CDR3. Trimming removed 7 bases at V and 12 bases at J, with 13 bases between.

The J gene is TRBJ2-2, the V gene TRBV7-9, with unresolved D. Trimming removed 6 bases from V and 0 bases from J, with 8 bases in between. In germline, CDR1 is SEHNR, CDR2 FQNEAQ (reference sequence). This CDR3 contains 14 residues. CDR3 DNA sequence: TGTGCCAGCAGTAGACCTGCGAACACCGGGGAGCTGTTTTTT. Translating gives CASSRPANTGELFF.

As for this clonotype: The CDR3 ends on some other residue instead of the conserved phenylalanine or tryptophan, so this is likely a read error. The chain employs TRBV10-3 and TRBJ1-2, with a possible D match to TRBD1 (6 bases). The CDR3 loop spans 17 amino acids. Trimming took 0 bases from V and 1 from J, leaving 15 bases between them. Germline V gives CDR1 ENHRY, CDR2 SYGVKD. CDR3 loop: CAISESSQGTVNYGYTL. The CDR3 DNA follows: TGTGCCATCAGTGAGTCGTCGCAGGGGACCGTTAACTATGGCTACACCTTA.

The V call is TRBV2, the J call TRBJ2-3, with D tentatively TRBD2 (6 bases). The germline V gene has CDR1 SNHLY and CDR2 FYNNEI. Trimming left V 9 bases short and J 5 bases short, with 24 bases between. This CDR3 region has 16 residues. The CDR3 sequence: CASVGEVLRAIDTQYF. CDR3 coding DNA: TGTGCCAGTGTTGGGGAGGTTCTGAGGGCCATAGATACGCAGTATTTT.

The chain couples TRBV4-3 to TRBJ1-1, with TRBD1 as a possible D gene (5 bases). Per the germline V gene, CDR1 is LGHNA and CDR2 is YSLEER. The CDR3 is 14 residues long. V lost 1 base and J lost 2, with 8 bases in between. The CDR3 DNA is TGCGCCAGCAGCCAAGGGGGACCTAACACTGAAGCTTTCTTT. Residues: CASSQGGPNTEAFF.

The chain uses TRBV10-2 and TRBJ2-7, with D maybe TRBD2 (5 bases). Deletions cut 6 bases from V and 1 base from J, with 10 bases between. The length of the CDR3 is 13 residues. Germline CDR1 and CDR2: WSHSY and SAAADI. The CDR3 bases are TGCGCCAGCAGGGAGACTACATCCTACGAGCAGTACTTC. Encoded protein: CASRETTSYEQYF.

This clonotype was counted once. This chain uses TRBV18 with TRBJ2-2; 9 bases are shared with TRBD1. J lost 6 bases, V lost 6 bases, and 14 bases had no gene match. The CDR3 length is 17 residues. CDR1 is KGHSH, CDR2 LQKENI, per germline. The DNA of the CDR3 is TGTGCCAGCTCCTCCCACCCGGGACAGGGTATTGCCGGGGAGCTGTTTTTT. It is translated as CASSSHPGQGIAGELFF. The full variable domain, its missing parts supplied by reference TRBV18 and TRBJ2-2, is NAGVMQNPRHLVRRRGQEARLRCSPMKGHSHVYWYRQLPEEGLKFMVYLQKENIIDESGMPKERFSAEFPKEGPSILRIQQVVRGDSAAYFCASSSHPGQGIAGELFFGEGSRLTVL.

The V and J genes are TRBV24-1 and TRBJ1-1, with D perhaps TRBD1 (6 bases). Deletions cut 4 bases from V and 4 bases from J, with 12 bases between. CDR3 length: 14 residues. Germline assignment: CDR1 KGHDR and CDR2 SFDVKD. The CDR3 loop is CATSEGGPGTEAFF. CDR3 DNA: TGTGCCACCAGTGAAGGGGGTCCCGGCACTGAAGCTTTCTTT.

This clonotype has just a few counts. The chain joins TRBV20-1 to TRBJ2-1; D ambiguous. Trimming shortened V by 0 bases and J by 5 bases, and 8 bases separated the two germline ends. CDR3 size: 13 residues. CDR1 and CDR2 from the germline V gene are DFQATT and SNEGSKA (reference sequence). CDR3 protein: CSARDQRNNEQFF. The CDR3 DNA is TGCAGTGCTAGAGATCAACGAAACAATGAGCAGTTCTTC.

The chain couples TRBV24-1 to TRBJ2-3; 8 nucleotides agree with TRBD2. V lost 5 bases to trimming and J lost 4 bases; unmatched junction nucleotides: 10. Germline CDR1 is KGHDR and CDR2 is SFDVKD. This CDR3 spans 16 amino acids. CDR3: CATSVSGGISADTQYF. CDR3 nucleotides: TGTGCCACCAGTGTGTCGGGAGGGATTAGTGCAGATACGCAGTATTTT.

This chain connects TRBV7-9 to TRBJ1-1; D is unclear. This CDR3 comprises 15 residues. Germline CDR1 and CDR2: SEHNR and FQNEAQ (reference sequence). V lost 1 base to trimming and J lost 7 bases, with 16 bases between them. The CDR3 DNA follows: TGTGCCAGCAGCTTAGATTACACACCGAGGGATGAAGCTTTCTTT. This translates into CASSLDYTPRDEAFF.

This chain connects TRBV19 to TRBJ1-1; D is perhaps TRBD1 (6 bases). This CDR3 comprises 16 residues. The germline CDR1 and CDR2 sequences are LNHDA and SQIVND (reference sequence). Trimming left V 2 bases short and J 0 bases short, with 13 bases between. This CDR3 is CASSIYGGTLNTEAFF. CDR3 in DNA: TGTGCCAGTAGTATATATGGGGGGACATTGAACACTGAAGCTTTCTTT.

The CDR3 here is CSVARVSLTDTQYF. The DNA for the CDR3 is TGCAGCGTTGCCAGGGTTAGCCTCACAGATACGCAGTATTTT. The chain uses TRBV29-1 and TRBJ2-3; tentative D call: TRBD1 (5 bases). Germline-derived CDR1 and CDR2 are SQVTM and ANQGSEA. V lost 4 bases, J lost 2 bases, and 13 bases lay in between. This CDR3 comprises 14 residues.